One and the same sample provided the 18 T cell receptor beta chains below, sequenced in a study of T cells in Graves' hyperthyroidism and ophthalmopathy. Amplified TCR beta CDR3 regions derived from RNA transcripts. Primed by the HTBI set, a first-round RT-PCR was run on the TCR CDR3. TCRdb processed the multiplex PCR reads anew with MiXCR; each CDR3 protein has one entry. The table shows 200,000 to 250,000 distinct CDR3 sequences, with about 16% occurring only once. Specimen: blood. The receptors stem from a woman under 30 with Graves' ophthalmopathy.

This clonotype appeared many times. CDR3 bases: TGTGCCAGCAGCGTAGCGGAGTCCTACGAGCAGTACTTC. It translates to CASSVAESYEQYF. The V and J genes are TRBV9 and TRBJ2-7; D is uncertain. From germline, CDR1 is SGDLS and CDR2 YYNGEE. V shed 0 bases and J shed 1 base, with 5 bases lying between them. There are 13 residues in the CDR3.

The chain has TRBV7-6 and TRBJ2-2, with 8 bases that match TRBD2. The ends lost 5 bases at V and 1 base at J; junction bases unmatched: 3. This CDR3 spans 15 amino acids. Germline loops: CDR1 SGHVS, CDR2 FNYEAQ. Here the CDR3 reads CASSRLALNTGELFF. CDR3 nucleotide sequence: TGTGCCAGCAGCCGACTAGCGTTGAACACCGGGGAGCTGTTTTTT.

This clonotype was counted a few times. Just one base apart from a much larger clone, this may be a read error. The chain uses TRBV10-2 and TRBJ1-1, with unresolved D. CDR1 WSHSY and CDR2 SAAADI come from the germline V gene. The CDR3 has 14 residues. The ends were cut back, 10 bases at V and 5 bases at J, with 20 bases in the middle. This CDR3 reads CATSPGGPGTEAFF. The CDR3 nucleotides read TGCGCCACCAGCCCGGGAGGGCCGGGGACTGAAGCTTTCTTT.

There are many counts of this clonotype. The chain is built from TRBV20-1 and TRBJ2-1; TRBD2 aligns across 8 bases. The CDR3 covers 15 residues. CDR1 is DFQATT, CDR2 SNEGSKA, per germline (reference sequence). J gave up 9 bases and V 3 bases, and 13 bases lay outside the gene matches. CDR3 protein: CSARRASSGKGEQFF. The CDR3 DNA sequence: TGCAGTGCTAGGAGGGCTAGTAGCGGGAAGGGTGAGCAGTTCTTC.

This clonotype has more than one count but fewer than ten. This rearrangement joins TRBV3-1 to TRBJ1-6; no clear D gene. Germline loops: CDR1 LGHDT, CDR2 YNNKEL (reference sequence). The CDR3 runs 15 residues. Trimming took 1 base from V and 9 from J, leaving 13 bases between them. CDR3 nucleotide sequence: TGTGCCAGCAGCCAAGGAGTTGGGTCTGGTTCACCCCTCCACTTT. Translated, it gives CASSQGVGSGSPLHF. Drawing the rest from reference TRBV3-1 and TRBJ1-6, the complete variable domain is DTAVSQTPKYLVTQMGNDKSIKCEQNLGHDTMYWYKQDSKKFLKIMFSYNNKELIINETVPNRFSPKSPDKAHLNLHINSLELGDSAVYFCASSQGVGSGSPLHFGNGTRLTVT.

The chain recombines TRBV28 with TRBJ2-5, with 15 bases that match TRBD2. This CDR3 contains 16 residues. V gave up 6 bases and J gave up 5 bases; unmatched junction bases: 7. The germline gives CDR1 MDHEN, CDR2 SYDVKM. The CDR3 spells CASRPTGTSGRETQYF. Written as DNA, the CDR3 is TGTGCCAGCAGACCTACCGGGACTAGCGGGAGGGAGACCCAGTACTTC.

This clonotype has a handful of counts. This chain joins TRBV27 and TRBJ2-7, with 9 bases lining up with TRBD1. Germline CDR1 and CDR2: MNHEY and SMNVEV (reference sequence). V gave up 4 bases and J gave up 2 bases; unmatched junction bases: 12. The CDR3 loop spans 17 amino acids. CDR3 in DNA: TGTGCCAGCAGTTCCACACCTACAGGGGGCATCCCCTACGAGCAGTACTTC. Translated, it gives CASSSTPTGGIPYEQYF.

In its sample, this clonotype was seen many times. The CDR3 DNA follows: TGTGCCAGCAGGAGGGACATCGCTGTCAATGGCTACACCTTC. As protein: CASRRDIAVNGYTF. This chain connects TRBV27 to TRBJ1-2, with D maybe TRBD1 (6 bases). V lost 6 bases, J lost 6 bases, and 17 bases lay in between. CDR3 length: 14 residues. Germline assignment: CDR1 MNHEY and CDR2 SMNVEV (reference sequence).

This clonotype was found a few times. The chain recombines TRBV5-5 with TRBJ1-3, with a weak D call TRBD1 (5 bases). Trimming stripped 4 bases from V and 0 bases from J, with 14 bases between. This CDR3 is built from 16 residues. CDR1 and CDR2 from the germline V gene are SGHKS and YYEKEE (reference sequence). CDR3 in amino acids: CASSERDRSSGNTIYF. The CDR3 DNA follows: TGTGCCAGCAGCGAGAGAGACAGAAGCTCTGGAAACACCATATATTTT.

This clonotype was seen many times. CDR3 nucleotide sequence: TGTGCCAGCAGTTACTCGGCGGGGTCACCCCTCCACTTT. Amino acid sequence: CASSYSAGSPLHF. This chain joins TRBV6-6 and TRBJ1-6; D is unresolved. V shed 0 bases and J shed 10 bases, with 7 bases lying between them. The V gene's germline CDR1 is MNHNY and CDR2 SVGAGI (reference sequence). The CDR3 consists of 13 residues.

This clonotype has at least ten counts. The rearrangement uses TRBV20-1 and TRBJ2-7; D not resolved. The germline V and J ends were trimmed by 1 base and 9 bases, with 13 bases remaining between them. The germline V gene encodes CDR1 DFQATT and CDR2 SNEGSKA (reference sequence). The CDR3 loop spans 12 amino acids. In nucleotides, the CDR3 is TGCAGTGCTAGAGTCTCGGGCCTGTGGCAGTACTTC. Translating it yields CSARVSGLWQYF.

This clonotype was detected many times. The rearrangement uses TRBV19 and TRBJ1-5; 10 bases are shared with TRBD1. From germline, CDR1 is LNHDA and CDR2 SQIVND (reference sequence). V was pared by 4 bases and J by 4 bases, with 13 bases of the junction left unmatched. This CDR3 has 18 residues. CDR3: CASSNPGQGIPENQPQHF. The DNA of the CDR3 is TGTGCCAGTAGTAATCCGGGACAGGGGATACCGGAGAATCAGCCCCAGCATTTT.

The CDR3 reads CSARVGSGGSTDTQYF. Here the CDR3 DNA reads TGCAGTGCTAGAGTAGGGAGCGGGGGGTCCACAGATACGCAGTATTTT. The gene calls are TRBV20-1 and TRBJ2-3; 9 bases are shared with TRBD2. Trimming took 1 base from V and 2 from J; bases not matched to a gene: 7. Germline V gives CDR1 DFQATT, CDR2 SNEGSKA (reference sequence). This CDR3 spans 16 amino acids.

This clonotype occurred many times. The chain uses TRBV11-2 and TRBJ1-2; D unclear. Trimming removed 1 base at V and 1 base at J, with 10 bases between. From germline, CDR1 is SGHAT and CDR2 FQNNGV. The CDR3 runs to 15 residues. The CDR3 sequence: CASSLGGRVNYGYTF. The CDR3 bases are TGTGCCAGCAGCTTAGGAGGTAGAGTTAACTATGGCTACACCTTC.

The genes are TRBV6-1 and TRBJ1-4, with 8 bases aligning to TRBD1. CDR1 and CDR2 (germline): MNHNS, SASEGT. The CDR3 is 14 residues long. J gave up 6 bases and V 2 bases, and 2 bases lay outside the gene matches. The CDR3 region is CASSEQGAYEKLFF. CDR3 sequence (DNA): TGTGCCAGCAGTGAACAGGGGGCGTATGAAAAACTGTTTTTT.

This clonotype was detected many times. Given a much more abundant clone one base away, this may be a read error. The rearrangement joins TRBV28 to TRBJ1-1; TRBD1 is a possible D gene (5 bases). The length of the CDR3 is 17 residues. Germline CDR1 is MDHEN and CDR2 is SYDVKM. The ends were cut back, 3 bases at V and 1 base at J, with 18 bases in the middle. The DNA for the CDR3 is TGTGCCAGCAGTTTCAAAAGTAAGGGGACGACGAACACTGAAGCTTTCTTT. Translation: CASSFKSKGTTNTEAFF.

This clonotype appeared many times. This chain connects TRBV6-2 or TRBV6-3 to TRBJ2-1; 13 bases fit TRBD2. There are 13 residues in the CDR3. CDR1 and CDR2 from the germline V gene are MNHEY and SVGEGT. Losses at the gene ends were 4 bases for V and 9 bases for J; bases not matched to a gene: 0. The chain's CDR3 is CASSWTSGGEQFF. The CDR3 nucleotides read TGTGCCAGCAGTTGGACTAGCGGGGGTGAGCAGTTCTTC.

This clonotype has a count of ten or more. The rearrangement links TRBV28 to TRBJ1-1; 9 nucleotides line up with TRBD1. This CDR3 contains 14 residues. Germline V gene sequence: CDR1 MDHEN, CDR2 SYDVKM. Germline trimming cut 2 bases from V and 4 bases from J; bases unmatched to any gene: 2. The CDR3 DNA reads TGTGCCAGCAGTTTAAGACAGGGGGTCACTGAAGCTTTCTTT. It codes for CASSLRQGVTEAFF.